This is a list of T cell receptor beta chains from one sample in a study of blood T cell repertoires in COVID-19. Data came from immunoSEQ multiplex PCR; TCRdb stores just in-frame clones and leaves some out. The sample comprises 150,000 or so clones, around 78% of which are singletons, and 4.5% to 5% rests with the top ten. Sequencing was done on a sample of peripheral blood. These receptors were obtained from a woman aged 80 or older with active or convalescent COVID-19. The CDR3 runs from the conserved cysteine through the conserved F or W. D genes are given only for firm matches. Part of the rows lack a size; the others show once, few, many or a class for expanded clones.

v_call	d_call	j_call	clone_size	cdr3_aa	cdr3_nt
TRBV21-1	NA	TRBJ1-6	few	CASSKVPLPRQGPPSAPLHF	TGTGCCAGCAGCAAAGTTCCCCTTCCGAGACAGGGCCCACCGTCTGCACCCCTCCACTTT
TRBV11-3	TRBD1	TRBJ2-5	once	CASSPGQGGETQYF	TGTGCCAGCAGCCCCGGACAGGGGGGAGAGACCCAGTACTTC
TRBV7-2	NA	TRBJ1-1	few	CASSLDIGRGEAFF	TGTGCCAGCAGCTTAGACATAGGAAGAGGTGAAGCTTTCTTT
TRBV28	NA	TRBJ2-7	NA	CASSFLQTVYEQYF	TGTGCCAGCAGTTTTCTCCAGACAGTCTACGAGCAGTACTTC
TRBV27	TRBD1	TRBJ2-7	NA	CASRGQSSSYEQYF	TGTGCCAGCAGGGGACAGAGCAGCTCCTACGAGCAGTACTTC
TRBV12-5	NA	TRBJ1-3	NA	CASGLVFGRASGNTIYF	TGTGCTAGTGGTTTGGTATTTGGCAGGGCGTCTGGAAACACCATATATTTT
TRBV19	TRBD1	TRBJ1-2	few	CASSTKDRDDRYGYTF	TGTGCCAGTAGTACCAAGGACAGGGACGACCGCTATGGCTACACCTTC
TRBV27	NA	TRBJ2-5	NA	CASSFFGETQYF	TGTGCCAGCAGTTTCTTCGGGGAGACCCAGTACTTC
TRBV19	TRBD1	TRBJ2-7	NA	CASSMPGQGRYEQYF	TGTGCCAGTAGTATGCCGGGACAGGGTCGGTACGAGCAGTACTTC
TRBV5-6	TRBD1	TRBJ2-2	NA	CASSLGTGGSTGELFF	TGTGCCAGCAGCTTGGGGACAGGTGGTAGCACCGGGGAGCTGTTTTTT